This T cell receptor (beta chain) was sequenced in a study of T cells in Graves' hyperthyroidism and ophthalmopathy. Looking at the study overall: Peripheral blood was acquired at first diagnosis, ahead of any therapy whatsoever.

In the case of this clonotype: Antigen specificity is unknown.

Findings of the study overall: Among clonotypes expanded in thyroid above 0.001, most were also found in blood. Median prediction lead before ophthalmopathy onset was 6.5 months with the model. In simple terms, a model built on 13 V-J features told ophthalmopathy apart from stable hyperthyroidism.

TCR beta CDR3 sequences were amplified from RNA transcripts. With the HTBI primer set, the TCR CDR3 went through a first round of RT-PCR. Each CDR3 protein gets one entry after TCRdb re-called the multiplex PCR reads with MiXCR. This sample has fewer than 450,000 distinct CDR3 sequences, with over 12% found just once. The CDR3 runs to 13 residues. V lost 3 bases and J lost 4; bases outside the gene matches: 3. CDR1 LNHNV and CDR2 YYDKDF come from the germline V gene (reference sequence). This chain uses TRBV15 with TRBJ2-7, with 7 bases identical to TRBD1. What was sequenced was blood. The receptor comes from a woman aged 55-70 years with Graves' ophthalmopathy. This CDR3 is CATSSGTVYEQYF. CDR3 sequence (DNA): TGTGCCACCAGCAGCGGGACAGTGTACGAGCAGTACTTC. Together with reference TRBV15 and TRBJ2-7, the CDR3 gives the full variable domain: DAMVIQNPRYQVTQFGKPVTLSCSQTLNHNVMYWYQQKSSQAPKLLFHYYDKDFNNEADTPDNFQSRRPNTSFCFLDIRSPGLGDTAMYLCATSSGTVYEQYFGPGTRLTVT.